Listed below are T cell receptor beta chains from one sample, sequenced in a study of CD8+CD57+ T cells in acquired aplastic anemia. TCRdb re-derived calls from the reads in MiXCR, one entry per CDR3 protein. The data contain some 120,000 distinct CDR3 sequences, 30% to 45% of them singletons. The source material was sorted CD4+, CD8+, or CD8+CD57+ T cells (not recorded which) from PBMCs. The receptors were gathered from a human donor with aplastic anemia. CDR3s include the opening cysteine and the closing phenylalanine or tryptophan. The D gene is left open where the match is weak. Clone size is not always given. Where it is, it says once, few, many or a class for expanded clones.

j_call | cdr3_length | v_call | clone_size | d_call | cdr3_aa | cdr3_nt
TRBJ2-1 | 15 | TRBV24-1 | NA | TRBD1 | CATSDQTGARDEQFF | TGTGCCACCAGTGACCAGACAGGGGCGAGGGATGAGCAGTTCTTC
TRBJ1-2 | 14 | TRBV5-1 | many | NA | CASREMGADYGYTF | TGCGCCAGCAGGGAAATGGGCGCGGACTATGGCTACACCTTC
TRBJ2-3 | 17 | TRBV7-2 | NA | TRBD2 | CASSLGLAGGLTDTQYF | TGTGCCAGCAGCTTAGGGCTAGCGGGGGGGTTGACAGATACGCAGTATTTT
TRBJ1-2 | 14 | TRBV4-2 | many | NA | CASSQDLGSYGYTF | TGTGCCAGCAGCCAAGATCTAGGGTCCTATGGCTACACCTTC
TRBJ2-3 | 16 | TRBV6-4 | few | TRBD1 | CASSDPSRGLTDTQYF | TGTGCCAGCAGTGACCCCAGCAGGGGGCTGACAGATACGCAGTATTTT
TRBJ2-5 | 13 | TRBV20-1 | NA | NA | CSANLAYQETQYF | TGCAGTGCTAACCTAGCGTATCAAGAGACCCAGTACTTC
TRBJ1-3 | 14 | TRBV20-1 | NA | NA | CSASGSGSGNTIYF | TGCAGTGCTAGTGGGTCAGGGTCTGGAAACACCATATATTTT
TRBJ1-1 | 13 | TRBV20-1 | once | NA | CSARLTPNTEAFF | TGCAGTGCTAGACTGACACCGAACACTGAAGCTTTCTTT
TRBJ1-1 | 13 | TRBV7-7 | many | NA | CASSLWEDTEAFF | TGTGCCAGCAGCTTGTGGGAGGACACTGAAGCTTTCTTT
TRBJ2-5 | 12 | TRBV2 | NA | TRBD1 | CAGGRGRETQYF | TGTGCCGGGGGCAGGGGGCGAGAGACCCAGTACTTC
TRBJ2-5 | 13 | TRBV2 | NA | NA | CASSSPSTETQYF | TGTGCCAGCAGTTCCCCCTCGACCGAGACCCAGTACTTC
TRBJ1-2 | 15 | TRBV15 | NA | TRBD1 | CATSKGQGGVRGYTF | TGTGCCACCAGCAAGGGACAGGGGGGAGTAAGGGGCTACACCTTC
TRBJ1-6 | 15 | TRBV27 | many | NA | CASRGPGGYNSPLHF | TGTGCCAGCAGAGGGCCGGGGGGGTATAATTCACCCCTCCACTTT
TRBJ2-1 | 15 | TRBV15 | few | NA | CATSRRDTSYNEQFF | TGTGCCACCAGCAGAAGGGACACCTCCTACAATGAGCAGTTCTTC
TRBJ1-1 | 15 | TRBV20-1 | many | NA | CSARSSTGEGTEAFF | TGCAGTGCTAGATCTTCTACCGGTGAGGGCACTGAAGCTTTCTTT
TRBJ1-5 | 15 | TRBV10-2 | many | TRBD1 | CASRSTGGSNQPQHF | TGCGCCAGCAGGTCGACAGGGGGAAGCAATCAGCCCCAGCATTTT
TRBJ2-4 | 14 | TRBV30 | NA | NA | CAWSVGLAKNIQYF | TGTGCCTGGAGTGTAGGGCTAGCCAAAAACATTCAGTACTTC
TRBJ1-3 | 16 | TRBV28 | NA | TRBD1 | CASSYRDRVSGNTIYF | TGTGCCAGCAGCTACCGGGACAGGGTCTCTGGAAACACCATATATTTT
TRBJ2-5 | 16 | TRBV4-2 | NA | TRBD2 | CASSQGTRGFGETQYF | TGTGCCAGCAGCCAAGGAACGCGGGGGTTCGGAGAGACCCAGTACTTC
TRBJ2-1 | 13 | TRBV9 | NA | TRBD1 | CASSGQGGNEQFF | TGTGCCAGCTCGGGACAGGGTGGAAATGAGCAGTTCTTC
TRBJ1-2 | 13 | TRBV2 | NA | NA | CASSDQVSYGYTF | TGTGCCAGCAGTGACCAGGTTTCCTATGGCTACACCTTC
TRBJ1-6 | 13 | TRBV2 | few | TRBD1 | CASSSDRDSPLHF | TGTGCCAGCAGTTCGGACAGGGATTCACCCCTCCACTTT
TRBJ2-7 | 13 | TRBV2 | few | TRBD1 | CASSGTGLYEQYF | TGTGCCAGCAGCGGGACAGGGCTGTACGAGCAGTACTTC
TRBJ2-3 | 15 | TRBV5-1 | many | TRBD1 | CASSTLTGETDTQYF | TGCGCCAGCAGCACTCTGACAGGGGAAACAGATACGCAGTATTTT
TRBJ2-7 | 15 | TRBV5-1 | NA | NA | CASSLVGGPAYEQYF | TGCGCCAGCAGCTTGGTAGGGGGGCCTGCCTACGAGCAGTACTTC
TRBJ1-3 | 18 | TRBV15 | many | NA | CATSRELGRAYSGNTIYF | TGTGCCACCAGCAGAGAGTTAGGCAGGGCCTACTCTGGAAACACCATATATTTT
TRBJ1-1 | 15 | TRBV15 | NA | NA | CATSRDRTGSTEAFF | TGTGCCACCAGCAGAGATCGGACGGGTAGCACTGAAGCTTTCTTT
TRBJ1-5 | 17 | TRBV19 | NA | TRBD1 | CASARRDRGYNNQPQHF | TGTGCCAGTGCTCGGAGGGACAGGGGATATAACAATCAGCCCCAGCATTTT
TRBJ2-5 | 16 | TRBV6-2/TRBV6-3 | NA | TRBD2 | CDSSYRLAGGRETQYF | TGTGACAGCAGTTATCGACTAGCGGGGGGTAGAGAGACCCAGTACTTC
TRBJ1-2 | 15 | TRBV4-3 | many | TRBD1 | CASSQWTGGDYGYTF | TGCGCCAGCAGCCAATGGACAGGGGGCGACTATGGCTACACCTTC
TRBJ2-7 | 13 | TRBV5-1 | NA | NA | CASSSGQPCEQYF | TGCGCCAGCAGCTCCGGACAGCCCTGCGAGCAGTACTTC
TRBJ1-4 | 13 | TRBV15 | few | NA | CATSRVIREKLFF | TGTGCCACCAGCAGAGTCATTCGGGAAAAACTGTTTTTT
TRBJ1-1 | 15 | TRBV6-1 | NA | NA | CASSRDSAVGTEAFF | TGTGCCAGCAGTAGGGACTCCGCGGTTGGCACTGAAGCTTTCTTT
TRBJ2-6 | 18 | TRBV27 | few | TRBD1 | CASGGQGYSFSGANVLTF | TGTGCCAGCGGGGGACAGGGGTACTCATTCTCTGGGGCCAACGTCCTGACTTTC
TRBJ1-1 | 15 | TRBV10-3 | NA | NA | CAISGGGSLGTEAFF | TGTGCCATCAGTGGTGGGGGAAGTTTGGGCACTGAAGCTTTCTTT
TRBJ2-4 | 13 | TRBV6-1 | many | NA | CASRTIVKNIQYF | TGTGCCAGCAGGACAATAGTCAAAAACATTCAGTACTTC
TRBJ1-5 | 15 | TRBV7-2 | many | TRBD1 | CASSFEGQGYQPQHF | TGTGCCAGCAGCTTCGAAGGACAGGGGTATCAGCCCCAGCATTTT
TRBJ2-1 | 15 | TRBV24-1 | NA | TRBD2 | CASSPPSSGYNEQFF | TGTGCCAGCTCACCACCGTCTAGCGGCTACAATGAGCAGTTCTTC
TRBJ2-7 | 15 | TRBV2 | NA | TRBD2 | CASTGGLAGGYEQYF | TGTGCCAGCACAGGTGGACTAGCGGGAGGGTACGAGCAGTACTTC
TRBJ1-1 | 15 | TRBV7-2 | many | NA | CASSLTGRGITEAFF | TGTGCCAGCAGCTTAACAGGGCGTGGGATCACTGAAGCTTTCTTT
TRBJ1-2 | 15 | TRBV14 | few | NA | CASSQGLGGAHGYTF | TGTGCCAGCAGCCAAGGCCTCGGGGGGGCCCATGGCTACACCTTC
TRBJ2-1 | 14 | TRBV19 | NA | NA | CASSIGRVRWEQFF | TGTGCCAGTAGTATAGGACGGGTTAGGTGGGAGCAGTTCTTC
TRBJ1-2 | 13 | TRBV15 | few | TRBD1 | CATSSGGVGGYTF | TGTGCCACCAGCTCAGGGGGCGTCGGCGGCTACACCTTC
TRBJ2-1 | 14 | TRBV12-3/TRBV12-4 | many | TRBD1 | CASSPTGSNDEQFF | TGTGCCAGCAGTCCGACAGGGTCTAACGATGAGCAGTTCTTC
TRBJ2-1 | 14 | TRBV29-1 | NA | NA | CSVDAGATYNEQFF | TGCAGCGTTGACGCAGGGGCTACCTACAATGAGCAGTTCTTC
TRBJ1-4 | 15 | TRBV19 | many | NA | CASSPRGPTNEKLFF | TGTGCCAGTAGTCCTCGGGGACCGACTAATGAAAAACTGTTTTTT
TRBJ2-2 | 15 | TRBV24-1 | many | NA | CATSDLGGIAGELFF | TGTGCCACCAGTGATTTGGGGGGGATCGCCGGGGAGCTGTTTTTT
TRBJ2-2 | 14 | TRBV20-1 | many | NA | CSARDGANTGELFF | TGCAGTGCTAGAGACGGGGCGAACACCGGGGAGCTGTTTTTT
TRBJ2-2 | 9 | TRBV5-1 | few | NA | CASSGELFF | TGCGCCAGCAGCGGGGAGCTGTTTTTT
TRBJ2-7 | 15 | TRBV5-4 | many | TRBD2 | CASSPGASGAYEQYF | TGTGCCAGCAGCCCGGGGGCTAGCGGGGCCTACGAGCAGTACTTC
TRBJ2-3 | 18 | TRBV11-2 | NA | TRBD2 | CASSLVRSSSGGRDTQYF | TGTGCCAGCAGCTTAGTCCGGTCGAGTAGCGGGGGGCGAGATACGCAGTATTTT
TRBJ2-3 | 15 | TRBV28 | many | TRBD2 | CASSLRRGVADTQYF | TGTGCCAGCAGTTTGCGACGGGGGGTTGCAGATACGCAGTATTTT
TRBJ2-3 | 15 | TRBV5-1 | NA | NA | CASSLYFASTDTQYF | TGCGCCAGCAGCTTGTACTTCGCTAGCACAGATACGCAGTATTTT